This T cell receptor beta chain was profiled in a study of blood T cell repertoires in COVID-19. In the study overall: Both acute and convalescent COVID-19 samples were obtained from the United States, Italy and Spain. From T cells, B-cell-depleted T cells, or PBMCs came the material, which was cDNA or gDNA.

Per the germline V gene, CDR1 is SNHLY and CDR2 is FYNNEI. V lost 2 bases to trimming and J lost 7 bases; unmatched junction nucleotides: 5. This CDR3 is 16 amino acids long. Study processing details: Cell counts per sample came from amplifying reference gene primers. The table came from immunoSEQ multiplex PCR; TCRdb's copy has only in-frame clones and leaves some out. V and J calls and clone size follow that table, whereas D and trimming were derived from the DNA. Of some 130,000 clones listed, 55% to 75% were seen once; the top ten hold around 2%. The source is a woman between 65 and 79 years old with acute or convalescent COVID-19. This chain links TRBV2 with TRBJ2-1; 13 bases line up with TRBD2. Sequencing was done on a sample of peripheral blood. As DNA, the CDR3 is TGTGCCAGCAGTGAAAGGACTAGCGGGAGTCGGAATGAGCAGTTCTTC. Encoded protein: CASSERTSGSRNEQFF.